This entry describes one T cell receptor (beta chain). Its antigen is currently not known. No much larger clonotype is one base removed from it; base qualities were not supplied. The library was obtained by the immunoSEQ multiplex PCR assay. A mixture of 60 forward primers for TCR Vbeta segments and 13 reverse primers for TCR Jbeta segments was used in the multiplex PCR. Amplification of the CDR3 region of rearranged TCR beta genes was performed with a multiplex PCR assay on genomic DNA. The amplified TCR beta libraries were sequenced on the Illumina HiSeq System as 87-base-pair reads. The authors processed their data as follows. Across the 700 or so repertoires, a later analysis counted some 81 million unique TCR beta chains, approximately 10 million of which were shared by at least two donors. To remove PCR and sequencing errors, raw reads were error-corrected and collapsed into unique sequences using a nearest-neighbor algorithm that merged closely related sequences. To assign V, D and J gene segments, CDR3 sequences were aligned to IMGT reference sequences. For a sequence to be retained, a match of at least six nucleotides to both a V gene segment and a J gene segment was required. Rearrangements were classified as productive when the CDR3 lacked stop codons and remained in frame with V and J, and all other rearrangements were classified as non-productive. Following IMGT convention, CDR3 was defined as the stretch from the second conserved V-encoded cysteine up to the conserved J-encoded phenylalanine. The earlier analysis of approximately 590 of the donors excluded any sequence lacking an unambiguous match to a single V gene segment. An earlier analysis of several hundred of the donors called V segments functional above 56.7% productive rearrangements and segregating when the between-donor standard deviation exceeded 5%. A statistical classification framework was developed to diagnose cytomegalovirus status using the catalog of TCR beta chain sequences. In a later analysis, V and J genes were assigned by comparing TCR nucleotide sequences against IMGT/GENE-DB human TR gene sequences. In a later analysis, CDR3 sequences and most-parsimonious VDJ recombination scenarios were assigned using the TCRdist pipeline. In a later analysis, each TCR beta chain was defined by its CDR3 amino acid sequence together with its V-gene family, and reads without a unique V-gene family were excluded. As a way to deal with suspected cross-contamination and a sequencing artifact, a later analysis dropped approximately 570 nucleotide sequences that were highly shared and had low generation probability. In a later analysis, a clonal expansion index was calculated for each public chain from normalized within-repertoire ranks of inferred template counts. In a later analysis, generation probabilities were computed using a VDJ recombination model fitted to out-of-frame rearrangements, and the results were checked against IGoR. A later analysis scored TCR-TCR, TCR-HLA and TCR-CMV co-occurrence with hypergeometric tests, applying a repertoire-size bias correction to TCR pairs. To estimate false discovery rates, a later analysis permuted the HLA or CMV assignments 20 times. In a later analysis, co-occurring TCRs were grouped using DBSCAN, and TCRdist sequence similarity was added for clustering within HLA-allele-positive subsets. Repertoires with fewer than 30,000 or more than 120,000 public chains, plus five repertoires with anomalous nucleotide sharing, were excluded from co-occurrence clustering. Entries here come from immuneACCESS through TCRdb and include only in-frame sequences with V and J called. Some clones fail to appear in such tables; in the studies checked, an unresolved V gene covers under half of the shortfall, and the cause of the remainder is unknown. For V, J and clone size, that table is used; D and trimming come from the DNA. For this sample the table gives under 200,000 clones, of which approximately 85% were detected only once. About 10% of the sample rests with the top ten.

This sample was included in a study of cytomegalovirus exposure and HLA in healthy donors (dated by TCRdb to 2017 to 2019). Background for the entire study: According to an earlier analysis of 450 to 650 of the donors, about 179 million T cells yielded 100 million or so unique TCR beta sequences and approximately 300 Gb of sequence data. Around 320 gigabases of sequencing data and approximately 84 million unique TCR sequences were included in an early release covering about 700 HLA-typed donors. Of the approximately 370 genotyped donors, 81% were placed in the genetic ancestry cluster associated with self-reported Caucasian donors. The study aimed to test whether cataloging public T cell receptors could reveal signatures of past pathogen exposure. The T cell repertoires of 550 to 850 subjects were profiled by immunosequencing and related to cytomegalovirus serostatus. Along with the approximately 670-subject first cohort, a separate validation cohort of 120 different subjects was used. To predict cytomegalovirus infection status, the study combined high-throughput TCR immunosequencing, statistical association of individual TCRs with disease status, and machine learning. A later analysis re-examined previously published TCR beta repertoires from just over 650 donors and added high-resolution HLA genotyping to investigate patterns of TCR occurrence. Rather than drawing on any new phenotypic data, the later analysis identified candidate immune exposures from TCR beta sequences and the way those sequences occurred across donors. In an earlier analysis of 587 of the donors, high-throughput TCR beta sequencing was used to judge whether each TCR beta V gene segment behaved as functional or pseudogenic. Donor age, sex, ethnicity and CMV serostatus were collected together with the repertoire data. In a later genetic analysis, genome-wide SNP genotypes for about 65% of the 666 donors were used, and that subset was treated as a discovery cohort. Every repertoire in the discovery cohort had been generated on one and the same sequencing platform. Class I and class II HLA loci were covered by the typing at four-digit resolution. The number of donors typed differed by locus, with roughly 620-630 for A, B, C, DRB1 and DQB1, roughly 550 for DQA1, approximately 580 for DPA1, and under 490 for DPB1. A handful of DR-DQ haplotypes were handled as single units for association and clustering because linkage in the cohort was strong. Among a few hundred genotyped donors of the cohort, an average of 235,054 unique TCR beta nucleotide sequences were sequenced per donor, roughly 20% of them non-productive.

General study outcomes and caveats: Because counts were too low, 15 to 20 rarely observed V segments, including chromosome 9 orphons, were excluded from the earlier analysis of 500 to 700 of the donors. This cohort had only TCR beta chains sequenced, and the lack of alpha or paired-chain data limited which features could be detected. Because the 87-base-pair reads could not distinguish some IMGT-functional V segments, including TRBV6-2 and TRBV6-3, those segments were excluded. The authors suggested that the approach could potentially be generalized to other disease states and immunological phenotypes. Correlated functional status among segregating V segments might be attributable to linkage disequilibrium, but an unknown experimental factor could not be ruled out. Because HLA typing was unavailable for some donors at each locus, only the typed subset was used in association tests. A total of about 180 TCR beta chains were listed by the study as associated with cytomegalovirus. Cytomegalovirus status was reported to be diagnosed by the classifier with high specificity and sensitivity in both the original and validation cohorts. Roughly uniform sequencing depth across donors was assumed in presence/absence analyses, although this assumption may not hold. A further reported finding was that TCR beta sequences accurately predicted the HLA-A and HLA-B alleles for most subjects in the first cohort. Compared with the roughly 670-donor mean, donors in an Asian-associated ancestry cluster had fewer N-insertions in productive TCRs, according to a later genetic analysis. Most CMV-associated TCR beta chains appeared to be HLA-restricted in a later analysis, and the HLA associations seemed to be driven largely by CMV exposure. In a later analysis, TCR association rates were found to vary across HLA loci, with the most associated TCRs seen for DRB1 alleles and the fewest for HLA-C alleles. A cluster of highly shared sequence variants was judged likely to represent a technical artifact of the sequencing pipeline. In a later genetic analysis, a missense DCLRE1C variant was associated with V-gene and J-gene trimming of TCR beta chains, and the association was replicated in an independent cohort. Assigning TCR associations to individual alleles was difficult when HLA alleles, especially DR and DQ, strongly co-occurred. A later analysis found that HLA-associated TCR beta chains were more clonally expanded and had lower generation probabilities than equally common non-associated chains. A few of the identified cytomegalovirus-associated TCR beta chains were confirmed in vitro to be specific for cytomegalovirus antigens. CMV serostatus was the only immune exposure information available for the cohort. Broadly in line with IMGT annotations, most TCR beta V segments showed up in productive rearrangements about 87% or about 30% of the time in an earlier analysis of approximately 600 of the donors. Across donors, most TCR sequences were observed very rarely, whereas some public TCRs were present in many individuals. In a later analysis, 15,000 to 20,000 TCR beta sequences were associated with specific HLA alleles at a false discovery rate of 0.05. According to a later analysis, parvovirus B19, influenza, CMV and Epstein-Barr virus appeared linked to several top co-occurrence clusters.

A distance of 11 bases separates the germline ends of V and J, which lose 8 bases and 1 base respectively. As encoded in the germline V gene, CDR1 is SNHLY while CDR2 is FYNNEI. The CDR3, cysteine through phenylalanine, is 13 amino acids long. Solely the CDR3 DNA is kept, with 39 bases framed from the first base. In total, 666 healthy bone marrow donors made up the cohort. At the time of sampling, all cohort members were nominally healthy, though unrecorded immune exposures were likely present. The donor tested CMV seropositive and was one of the 289 seropositive cohort members. A peripheral blood sample was provided by each donor, and peripheral blood mononuclear cells were used for TCR beta sequencing. Genomic DNA was extracted from the blood cell samples with the Qiagen DNeasy Blood Extraction Kit.

In this chain, TRBV2 is recombined with TRBJ1-2, and TRBD1 may be the D gene, going by 6 matching bases. This receptor was taken from a man younger than 35 in good health and CMV-seropositive. The sample was PBMCs. The nucleotide sequence is given as TGTGCCAGCTTCCGGGACATTAACTATGGCTACACCTTC. The encoded protein is CASFRDINYGYTF.